This T cell receptor beta chain stems from a study of OX40 agonist ivuxolimab in advanced cancers. Overall study: A male proportion of under 90% was recorded, with mean age around 64 years and range roughly 23 to 79.

Study-wide findings and caveats: CD4+ T cells averaged fewer expanded clones than CD8+ T cells.

About this clone itself: Its antigen is as yet unknown.

Clones were sequenced by immunoSEQ multiplex PCR, and TCRdb holds only the in-frame ones, with some missing. The sample gives over 80,000 clones, 85% to 90% of which show up once; more than 5.5% is in the top ten. The V gene lost 6 bases and the J gene lost 10 bases, with 12 bases spanning the gap. Germline V gene data show CDR1 as MNHEY and CDR2 as SVGAGI. CDR3 length: 11 amino acids. J is TRBJ1-1 and V is TRBV6-5; D is undetermined. The source is an adult with an advanced solid tumor such as melanoma, head and neck, liver or kidney cancer. The source was CD4+ or CD8+ T cells sorted from blood, collected in a trial of the OX40 agonist ivuxolimab. For the CDR3, the DNA is TGTGCCAGCAGAACCGGGATTCGAGCTTTCTTT. Translated, it gives CASRTGIRAFF.